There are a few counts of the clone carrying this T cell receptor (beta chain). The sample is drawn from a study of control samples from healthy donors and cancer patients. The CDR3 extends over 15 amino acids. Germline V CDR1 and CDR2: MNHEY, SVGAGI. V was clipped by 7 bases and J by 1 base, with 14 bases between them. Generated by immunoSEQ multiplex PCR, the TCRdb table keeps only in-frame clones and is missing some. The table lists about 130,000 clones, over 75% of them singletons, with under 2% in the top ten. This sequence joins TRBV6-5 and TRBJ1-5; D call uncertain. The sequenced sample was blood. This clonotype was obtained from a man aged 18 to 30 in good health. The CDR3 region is CASIPRGMSNQPQHF. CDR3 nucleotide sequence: TGTGCCAGCATTCCTCGCGGCATGAGCAATCAGCCCCAGCATTTT.